This is a list of T cell receptor beta chains from one sample in a study of Ad26.COV2.S vaccination and SARS-CoV-2 variants. Some clones are missing from TCRdb's copy, which holds only in-frame ones; the method was immunoSEQ multiplex PCR. The sample holds some 450,000 clones; about 90% are singletons and the top ten take approximately 4.5%. This sample comprised peripheral blood, obtained in a trial of Ad26.COV2.S vaccine versus placebo. The receptors were sampled from a person aged 18 to 59 who received the Ad26.COV2.S COVID-19 vaccine or a placebo. Both conserved end residues are part of each CDR3. The D gene is left open where the match is weak. Size values are once, few and many counts, or a class for expanded clones, and some rows have none.

clone size: once; D gene: NA; V gene: TRBV30; J gene: TRBJ1-5; CDR3 protein: CAWSGGPAQPQHF; CDR3 DNA: TGTGCCTGGAGTGGGGGGCCGGCGCAGCCCCAGCATTTT
clone size: few; D gene: NA; V gene: TRBV2; J gene: TRBJ2-7; CDR3 protein: CASSQGAVLRVF; CDR3 DNA: TGTGCCAGCAGCCAGGGTGCCGTTCTTAGAGTCTTC
clone size: NA; D gene: NA; V gene: TRBV6-2/TRBV6-3; J gene: TRBJ2-1; CDR3 protein: CASSYTRENAYNEQFF; CDR3 DNA: TGTGCCAGCAGTTACACCCGGGAGAATGCCTACAATGAGCAGTTCTTC
clone size: NA; D gene: NA; V gene: TRBV27; J gene: TRBJ1-4; CDR3 protein: CASRVATNEKLFF; CDR3 DNA: TGTGCCAGCAGGGTGGCAACTAATGAAAAACTGTTTTTT
clone size: NA; D gene: NA; V gene: TRBV14; J gene: TRBJ2-5; CDR3 protein: CASSQDRLVETQYF; CDR3 DNA: TGTGCCAGCAGCCAAGACAGACTAGTTGAGACCCAGTACTTC
clone size: once; D gene: NA; V gene: TRBV27; J gene: TRBJ2-6; CDR3 protein: CASKLVGGGGANVLTF; CDR3 DNA: TGTGCCAGCAAACTAGTGGGAGGCGGGGGGGCCAACGTCCTGACTTTC
clone size: few; D gene: NA; V gene: TRBV7-9; J gene: TRBJ1-6; CDR3 protein: CASSLVNSPLHF; CDR3 DNA: TGTGCCAGCAGCTTAGTCAATTCACCCCTCCACTTT
clone size: once; D gene: NA; V gene: TRBV4-2; J gene: TRBJ1-5; CDR3 protein: CASSSQLNQPQHF; CDR3 DNA: TGTGCCAGCAGCTCCCAGTTAAATCAGCCCCAGCATTTT
clone size: NA; D gene: NA; V gene: TRBV6-6; J gene: TRBJ2-7; CDR3 protein: CASSYSTSGKLDEQYF; CDR3 DNA: TGTGCCAGCAGTTACTCGACGTCTGGGAAGTTGGACGAGCAGTACTTC
clone size: NA; D gene: NA; V gene: TRBV7-9; J gene: TRBJ2-7; CDR3 protein: CASSFRITEQYF; CDR3 DNA: TGTGCCAGCAGCTTTCGGATCACCGAGCAGTACTTC
clone size: NA; D gene: TRBD2; V gene: TRBV7-8; J gene: TRBJ2-1; CDR3 protein: CASSRRTSGLYNEQFF; CDR3 DNA: TGTGCCAGCAGCCGCAGGACTAGCGGGCTCTACAATGAGCAGTTCTTC
clone size: NA; D gene: TRBD1; V gene: TRBV30; J gene: TRBJ2-4; CDR3 protein: CAWLPQGATKNIQYF; CDR3 DNA: TGTGCCTGGTTACCCCAGGGGGCTACCAAAAACATTCAGTACTTC
clone size: NA; D gene: NA; V gene: TRBV27; J gene: TRBJ2-7; CDR3 protein: CASSLGGVTLEQYF; CDR3 DNA: TGTGCCAGCAGTTTAGGGGGTGTTACCCTAGAGCAGTACTTC
clone size: NA; D gene: TRBD2; V gene: TRBV5-5; J gene: TRBJ2-3; CDR3 protein: CASSVFGLAGPARTDTQYF; CDR3 DNA: TGTGCCAGCAGTGTCTTTGGACTAGCGGGCCCAGCCCGCACAGATACGCAGTATTTT
clone size: NA; D gene: NA; V gene: TRBV9; J gene: TRBJ2-1; CDR3 protein: CASSVVWGEDEQFF; CDR3 DNA: TGTGCCAGCAGCGTAGTGTGGGGGGAGGATGAGCAGTTCTTC
clone size: NA; D gene: NA; V gene: TRBV29-1; J gene: TRBJ2-7; CDR3 protein: CSVEGGQFGYEQYF; CDR3 DNA: TGCAGCGTTGAGGGGGGACAGTTCGGGTACGAGCAGTACTTC
clone size: NA; D gene: NA; V gene: TRBV3-1/TRBV3-2; J gene: TRBJ2-7; CDR3 protein: CASSQDYYDYEQYF; CDR3 DNA: TGTGCCAGCAGCCAAGATTACTACGACTACGAGCAGTACTTC
clone size: NA; D gene: NA; V gene: TRBV5-4; J gene: TRBJ1-1; CDR3 protein: CASSLDVGNTEAFF; CDR3 DNA: TGTGCCAGCAGCTTGGATGTAGGGAACACTGAAGCTTTCTTT
clone size: NA; D gene: NA; V gene: TRBV30; J gene: TRBJ1-5; CDR3 protein: CAWKAEGSNQPQHF; CDR3 DNA: TGTGCCTGGAAAGCAGAGGGGAGCAATCAGCCCCAGCATTTT
clone size: NA; D gene: TRBD1; V gene: TRBV6-5; J gene: TRBJ1-2; CDR3 protein: CASSLRGTANYGYTF; CDR3 DNA: TGTGCCAGCAGTCTCCGCGGGACAGCCAACTATGGCTACACCTTC
clone size: once; D gene: TRBD1; V gene: TRBV6-1; J gene: TRBJ2-2; CDR3 protein: CASSERQGASGELFF; CDR3 DNA: TGTGCCAGCAGTGAAAGGCAGGGGGCTTCCGGGGAGCTGTTTTTT
clone size: NA; D gene: NA; V gene: TRBV5-5; J gene: TRBJ2-7; CDR3 protein: CASSLRRPDYEQYF; CDR3 DNA: TGTGCCAGCAGCTTGAGGCGACCCGACTACGAGCAGTACTTC
clone size: NA; D gene: TRBD2; V gene: TRBV6-1; J gene: TRBJ2-1; CDR3 protein: CASSDAPGGGSSYNEQFF; CDR3 DNA: TGTGCCAGCAGTGATGCCCCGGGGGGGGGTAGTTCCTACAATGAGCAGTTCTTC
clone size: NA; D gene: NA; V gene: TRBV15; J gene: TRBJ2-1; CDR3 protein: CATSRRFASENNEQFF; CDR3 DNA: TGTGCCACCAGCAGAAGGTTTGCTAGCGAAAACAATGAGCAGTTCTTC
clone size: NA; D gene: TRBD2; V gene: TRBV3-1/TRBV3-2; J gene: TRBJ2-1; CDR3 protein: CASSLHVGEGEQFF; CDR3 DNA: TGTGCCAGCAGCCTTCATGTCGGGGAGGGGGAGCAGTTCTTC
clone size: NA; D gene: NA; V gene: TRBV28; J gene: TRBJ2-5; CDR3 protein: CASSPVRVEKETQYF; CDR3 DNA: TGTGCCAGCAGTCCCGTCAGAGTGGAGAAAGAGACCCAGTACTTC
clone size: once; D gene: TRBD1; V gene: TRBV7-2; J gene: TRBJ1-3; CDR3 protein: CASSLQGSGNTIYF; CDR3 DNA: TGTGCCAGCAGTTTACAGGGGTCGGGAAACACCATATATTTT
clone size: NA; D gene: NA; V gene: TRBV14; J gene: TRBJ2-5; CDR3 protein: CASSQRGLKETQYF; CDR3 DNA: TGTGCCAGCAGCCAACGCGGGCTAAAAGAGACCCAGTACTTC
clone size: NA; D gene: TRBD1; V gene: TRBV19; J gene: TRBJ1-1; CDR3 protein: CASSIGPDRVRTEAFF; CDR3 DNA: TGTGCCAGTAGTATTGGCCCCGACAGGGTAAGGACTGAAGCTTTCTTT
clone size: NA; D gene: NA; V gene: TRBV30; J gene: TRBJ1-5; CDR3 protein: CAWSAGQSNQPQHF; CDR3 DNA: TGTGCCTGGAGTGCGGGACAAAGCAATCAGCCCCAGCATTTT
clone size: NA; D gene: NA; V gene: TRBV3-1/TRBV3-2; J gene: TRBJ2-3; CDR3 protein: CASSQDRSDTQYF; CDR3 DNA: TGTGCCAGCAGCCAAGATAGGTCAGATACGCAGTATTTT
clone size: NA; D gene: TRBD2; V gene: TRBV28; J gene: TRBJ2-3; CDR3 protein: CASKKTSGSQGDTQYF; CDR3 DNA: TGTGCCAGCAAAAAGACTAGCGGGAGTCAGGGAGATACGCAGTATTTT
clone size: NA; D gene: NA; V gene: TRBV5-1; J gene: TRBJ2-1; CDR3 protein: CASSLAGGPNEQFF; CDR3 DNA: TGCGCCAGCAGCTTGGCTGGGGGTCCCAATGAGCAGTTCTTC
clone size: few; D gene: NA; V gene: TRBV5-1; J gene: TRBJ2-7; CDR3 protein: CASSPGSEQYF; CDR3 DNA: TGCGCCAGCAGCCCGGGGAGCGAGCAGTACTTC
clone size: NA; D gene: NA; V gene: TRBV5-4; J gene: TRBJ1-4; CDR3 protein: CASSSTVHEKLFF; CDR3 DNA: TGTGCCAGCAGCTCTACCGTCCATGAAAAACTGTTTTTT
clone size: NA; D gene: TRBD2; V gene: TRBV27; J gene: TRBJ2-1; CDR3 protein: CASSLPGGRGEQFF; CDR3 DNA: TGTGCCAGCAGTTTACCGGGAGGCCGGGGTGAGCAGTTCTTC
clone size: NA; D gene: NA; V gene: TRBV3-1/TRBV3-2; J gene: TRBJ2-1; CDR3 protein: CASSQDHRAGEQFF; CDR3 DNA: TGTGCCAGCAGCCAAGATCACAGGGCGGGCGAGCAGTTCTTC
clone size: few; D gene: NA; V gene: TRBV6-2/TRBV6-3; J gene: TRBJ2-7; CDR3 protein: CASSQSKEQYF; CDR3 DNA: TGTGCCAGCAGTCAATCTAAGGAGCAGTACTTC
clone size: NA; D gene: TRBD2; V gene: TRBV7-2; J gene: TRBJ2-3; CDR3 protein: CASSPMVAGLKDTQYF; CDR3 DNA: TGTGCCAGCAGCCCCATGGTAGCGGGATTAAAAGATACGCAGTATTTT
clone size: NA; D gene: TRBD1; V gene: TRBV10-3; J gene: TRBJ2-7; CDR3 protein: CAIGGTGSYEQYF; CDR3 DNA: TGTGCCATCGGCGGGACAGGTTCCTACGAGCAGTACTTC
clone size: NA; D gene: TRBD1; V gene: TRBV28; J gene: TRBJ2-1; CDR3 protein: CASSSTGFSYNEQFF; CDR3 DNA: TGTGCCAGCAGTTCGACAGGGTTCTCCTACAATGAGCAGTTCTTC
clone size: NA; D gene: TRBD2; V gene: TRBV5-6; J gene: TRBJ2-7; CDR3 protein: CASSLMGGLAGTYEQYF; CDR3 DNA: TGTGCCAGCAGCTTGATGGGGGGACTAGCGGGAACCTACGAGCAGTACTTC
clone size: NA; D gene: NA; V gene: TRBV3-1/TRBV3-2; J gene: TRBJ2-2; CDR3 protein: CASSQDKGLGAGELFF; CDR3 DNA: TGTGCCAGCAGCCAAGATAAGGGGCTGGGGGCCGGGGAGCTGTTTTTT
clone size: NA; D gene: NA; V gene: TRBV27; J gene: TRBJ1-4; CDR3 protein: CASSKLKTTRQSNEKLFF; CDR3 DNA: TGTGCCAGCAGTAAACTGAAAACAACACGGCAGAGTAATGAAAAACTGTTTTTT
clone size: NA; D gene: TRBD1; V gene: TRBV18; J gene: TRBJ2-3; CDR3 protein: CASSQRDRGWTDTQYF; CDR3 DNA: TGTGCCAGCTCCCAACGGGACAGGGGTTGGACAGATACGCAGTATTTT
clone size: NA; D gene: TRBD1; V gene: TRBV3-1/TRBV3-2; J gene: TRBJ2-6; CDR3 protein: CASSPGTGGVLTF; CDR3 DNA: TGTGCCAGCAGCCCTGGAACAGGGGGCGTCCTGACTTTC
clone size: few; D gene: NA; V gene: TRBV7-9; J gene: TRBJ2-4; CDR3 protein: CASSLTGLAKNIQYF; CDR3 DNA: TGTGCCAGCAGCTTAACCGGACTAGCCAAAAACATTCAGTACTTC
clone size: few; D gene: TRBD2; V gene: TRBV19; J gene: TRBJ2-3; CDR3 protein: CASSSGRALDTQYF; CDR3 DNA: TGTGCCAGTAGTAGCGGGAGGGCTCTAGATACGCAGTATTTT
clone size: once; D gene: NA; V gene: TRBV5-4; J gene: TRBJ2-1; CDR3 protein: CASSLALSAVSYNEQFF; CDR3 DNA: TGTGCCAGCAGCTTGGCCCTCTCGGCGGTTTCCTACAATGAGCAGTTCTTC
clone size: NA; D gene: TRBD1; V gene: TRBV5-6; J gene: TRBJ1-6; CDR3 protein: CASSLFGTGNSPLHF; CDR3 DNA: TGTGCCAGCAGCTTGTTCGGGACAGGAAATTCACCCCTCCACTTT
clone size: NA; D gene: NA; V gene: TRBV18; J gene: TRBJ2-7; CDR3 protein: CASSPLPDSYEQYF; CDR3 DNA: TGTGCCAGCTCACCACTTCCGGACAGCTACGAGCAGTACTTC
clone size: NA; D gene: NA; V gene: TRBV24-1; J gene: TRBJ1-2; CDR3 protein: CATSQDNYGYTF; CDR3 DNA: TGTGCCACCAGTCAGGATAACTATGGCTACACCTTC
clone size: few; D gene: NA; V gene: TRBV9; J gene: TRBJ2-3; CDR3 protein: CASSVGSDTQYF; CDR3 DNA: TGTGCCAGCAGCGTAGGCTCAGATACGCAGTATTTT
clone size: NA; D gene: TRBD2; V gene: TRBV18; J gene: TRBJ2-7; CDR3 protein: CASSETSGYEQYF; CDR3 DNA: TGTGCCAGCTCGGAGACTAGCGGCTACGAGCAGTACTTC
clone size: NA; D gene: NA; V gene: TRBV19; J gene: TRBJ1-2; CDR3 protein: CASSTQTDYGYTF; CDR3 DNA: TGTGCCAGTAGTACGCAGACAGACTATGGCTACACCTTC
clone size: NA; D gene: NA; V gene: TRBV30; J gene: TRBJ2-7; CDR3 protein: CAWSGISNQAEQYF; CDR3 DNA: TGTGCCTGGAGTGGGATCTCAAATCAGGCGGAGCAGTACTTC
clone size: NA; D gene: NA; V gene: TRBV4-1; J gene: TRBJ2-7; CDR3 protein: CASSPSVGQSYEQYF; CDR3 DNA: TGCGCCAGCAGCCCGTCGGTTGGACAGTCCTACGAGCAGTACTTC
clone size: NA; D gene: TRBD2; V gene: TRBV30; J gene: TRBJ2-3; CDR3 protein: CAWSGSSGAPLDTQYF; CDR3 DNA: TGTGCCTGGAGTGGATCTAGCGGAGCCCCTTTAGATACGCAGTATTTT